The entry below describes one T cell receptor beta chain. The data are from a study of cytomegalovirus exposure and HLA in healthy donors. The PCR employed 60 Vbeta primers together with 13 Jbeta primers. TCRdb keeps only in-frame clones here, not all; method: immunoSEQ multiplex PCR. Among approximately 150,000 clones listed, less than 65% were seen once. Germline CDR1 is SGHTA and CDR2 is FQGTGA. CDR3 length: 15 amino acids. V dropped 5 bases and J dropped 5; count of bases not matched to a gene: 5. Sequenced input: PBMCs. The sequence came from a young woman in good health and CMV-seropositive. The gene calls are TRBV7-3 and TRBJ2-2, with 10 bases matching TRBD2. CDR3 protein: CASSPGLAETGELFF. In nucleotides, the CDR3 is TGTGCCAGCAGCCCCGGACTAGCGGAGACCGGGGAGCTGTTTTTT.